This T cell receptor (beta chain) derives from a study of shared clonotypes between healthy human individuals (dated by TCRdb to 2020 to 2021). Describing the broader study: Three men and two women, aged 18 to 49 years, made up the cohort. Per donor, three plates each were used for CD4 naive and CD4 memory, two for CD8 naive, and one for CD8 memory. To estimate repertoire size and how much clonotypes are shared between individuals, the study performed deep sequencing of blood TCR repertoires from a handful of healthy adults. Different laboratories and diverse techniques were used to prepare libraries and sequence TCR repertoires, to increase sequencing depth and limit assay-specific biases. Leukapheresis yielded between about 0.9 and 10 billion PBMCs per donor.

CD8 naive samples were obtained by positive selection for CCR7 among CD45RO-negative cells, yielding a CD45RA+CCR7+ population from which TemRA cells were excluded. Donors were healthy HIV-negative adults with no recently reported acute infections or vaccinations. All donors were Caucasian adults living in Nashville, Tennessee, USA. Blood was obtained by leukapheresis, after which PBMCs were separated by Ficoll-Histopaque density gradient centrifugation and cryopreserved in liquid nitrogen vapor phase. Analytical flow cytometry was used to check the purity and quantity of every magnetically sorted T cell population. Genomic DNA was isolated from every sorted fraction and measured by UV absorbance on a Nanodrop 2000c. TCR CDR3 regions were amplified from genomic DNA by multiplex PCR using the deep immunoSEQ assay. Extracted genomic DNA from each cell subset was distributed evenly across all wells of several immunoSEQ 96-well plates, and each plate was treated as a replicate. Each replicate PCR for sorted subsets received 200 ng genomic DNA, equal to 30,000 or so T cell genomes. Purified libraries were measured with a Qubit 3.0 fluorometer, size-checked on a Bioanalyzer 2100, and measured again with the KAPA Library Quantification kit. A separate single-read 150-cycle Illumina NextSeq 550 flow cell was used to sequence each immunoSEQ 96-well plate. The study's processing was this. Because the immunoSEQ output included only junctional sequences and no quality scores, the filtering could not be the same as the filtering used for full-length reads. Sequences were annotated with PyIR, a Python wrapper for IgBLAST v1.9, and V/J genes and CDR3 were assigned using IMGT germline references. Reads with weak V/J assignments (E-value above 1e-6), missing CDR3, stop codons, out-of-frame junctions, or ambiguous translated residues were removed. V3J clonotypes were defined as sequences sharing the same inferred V gene, J gene, and CDR3 amino acid sequence. To compute the percentage overlap between repertoires, the number of shared unique clonotypes was divided by the size of the smaller repertoire. RTK rarefaction, the Chao1 estimator, and Recon v2.1 estimates of unobserved clonotypes were used to assess repertoire richness. Generation probabilities were computed with OLGA for all TCRbeta clonotypes obtained by the gDNA method from several donors. This immuneACCESS table, as held by TCRdb, lists in-frame sequences with V and J called but not all clones. Of the missing ones, under half trace to an unresolved V gene in checked studies; the others have no known cause. V and J calls and clone size are copied from that table; D and trimming were computed from the DNA. The table for this sample lists 660,000 or so clones; roughly 95% of them were counted only once. Of the sample, 0.11% is held by the ten largest clones.

What the authors observed across the whole study: Based on pairwise subsampling, the degree of clonotype sharing among donors was expected to be affected by sequencing depth. Roughly 5% of naive CD4, around 3.5% of naive CD8, roughly 2.4% of memory CD4, and around 0.42% of memory CD8 clonotypes were shared across a few donors. Sampling was restricted to blood, and TCR repertoires in tissue are likely to differ from TCR repertoires in blood. The genetic and exposure-history diversity represented was limited by the small number of donors. Higher generation probabilities were observed for clonotypes shared by all four sorted-subset donors than for non-shared clonotypes. Naive subsets generally had larger estimated clonotype richness than memory subsets did. Even with the large sequencing depth, rarefaction of the sorted-subset datasets indicated that sequencing was incomplete.

With respect to this clone: Its antigen is currently not known. Per-base qualities were not stored, and no clone one base away is much larger.

What was sequenced was naive CD8+ T cells sorted from blood. The sample's cell subset or site, from its label and the paper: CD45RA+CCR7+. The receptor was derived from a woman aged 25 to 39 in good health.

The CDR3 is CSVEDPGLAGDYYNEQFF. The DNA sequence is given as TGCAGCGTTGAAGACCCGGGACTAGCGGGAGATTACTACAATGAGCAGTTCTTC. The chain employs TRBV29-1 and TRBJ2-1, with TRBD2 identical over 14 junction bases. Spanning cysteine to phenylalanine, the CDR3 consists of 18 amino acids. The CDR3 DNA has 54 bases and is translated from base 1. CDR1 and CDR2 are read off the germline V gene as SQVTM and ANQGSEA. Trimming removed 0 bases from V and 3 bases from J; the gene matches leave 7 bases unexplained.